The 6 T cell receptor beta chains in this list originate from one sample, sequenced in a study of blood T cell repertoires in COVID-19. The repertoire was sequenced with immunoSEQ multiplex PCR; TCRdb's copy has only in-frame clones and lacks some. The repertoire holds roughly 380,000 clones, with about 85% as singletons. The sample taken for sequencing was peripheral blood. Source of these receptors: a woman aged 18-30 years with acute or convalescent COVID-19.

V usage is TRBV5-1 and J usage is TRBJ2-3; TRBD2 agrees at 12 bases. This CDR3 comprises 19 residues. Germline V lookup: CDR1 SGHRS, CDR2 YFSETQ. Germline trimming cut 3 bases from V and 5 bases from J; bases unmatched to any gene: 16. In DNA form, the CDR3 reads TGCGCCAGCAGCTATGGGTCCGGACTAGCGGGGCTTAGGGGAGATACGCAGTATTTT. This codes for CASSYGSGLAGLRGDTQYF.

In this sample, this clone turned up a few times. In nucleotides, the CDR3 is TGTGCCAGCAGCCGGACAGGGGGAGAGACCCAGTACTTC. The encoded protein is CASSRTGGETQYF. This chain connects TRBV5-5 to TRBJ2-5; 10 bases align to TRBD1. The ends lost 4 bases at V and 4 bases at J; junction bases unmatched: 1. Germline CDR1 SGHKS, CDR2 YYEKEE (reference sequence). The CDR3 has 13 residues.

The chain joins TRBV5-5 to TRBJ2-5; D is possibly TRBD2 (7 bases). Trimming left V 4 bases short and J 5 bases short, with 15 bases between. This CDR3 comprises 14 residues. Germline V gene lookup returns CDR1 SGHKS and CDR2 YYEKEE (reference sequence). In DNA form, the CDR3 reads TGTGCCAGCAGCGGGGGGGCCCTGGGTGAGACCCAGTACTTC. Residues: CASSGGALGETQYF.

The chain links TRBV28 to TRBJ2-4; TRBD1 matches 8 bases. The germline V gene encodes CDR1 MDHEN and CDR2 SYDVKM. V shed 5 bases, J shed 4 bases, and the junction held 7 bases outside the gene matches. The CDR3 has 15 residues. The CDR3 spells CASSPLDREKNIQYF. The CDR3 DNA sequence: TGTGCCAGCAGTCCACTGGACAGGGAAAAAAACATTCAGTACTTC.

V usage is TRBV6-5 and J usage is TRBJ1-2, with D maybe TRBD1 (5 bases). V lost 4 bases and J lost 8, with 11 bases in between. CDR1 and CDR2 from the germline V gene are MNHEY and SVGAGI. This CDR3 is built from 12 residues. DNA for the CDR3: TGTGCCAGCAGTTCCGGGACTTTGGGCTACACCTTC. It encodes CASSSGTLGYTF.

V usage is TRBV15 and J usage is TRBJ1-3; 7 nucleotides match TRBD1. V trimming: 4 bases; J trimming: 0 bases; junction bases outside the gene matches: 3. Germline CDR1 and CDR2: LNHNV and YYDKDF (reference sequence). The length of the CDR3 is 15 residues. The CDR3: CATSTGGSSGNTIYF. The CDR3 DNA is TGTGCCACCAGCACAGGGGGGAGCTCTGGAAACACCATATATTTT.